One sample yielded the 22 T cell receptor beta chains listed below, sequenced in a study of Graves' ophthalmopathy and Graves' hyperthyroidism. Beta-chain TCR CDR3 regions were amplified from RNA transcripts. RT-PCR in the first round used HTBI primers; a second-round multiplex PCR followed. TCRdb fed the multiplex PCR reads into MiXCR, producing one record per CDR3 protein. The sample lists around 590,000 distinct CDR3 sequences, about two fifths occurring once. Material for sequencing was peripheral blood or thyroid tissue (not recorded which). These receptors all stem from an adult man with Graves' hyperthyroidism.

The V and J genes are TRBV24-1 and TRBJ1-4; D is unresolved. CDR3 length equals 15 residues. With 0 bases removed from V and 3 bases from J, the gap between germline ends came to 7 bases. Germline V gives CDR1 KGHDR, CDR2 SFDVKD. As DNA, the CDR3 is TGTGCCACCAGTGATTTGAGTACTTCTAATGAAAAACTGTTTTTT. It encodes CATSDLSTSNEKLFF.

Comments on this clonotype: This may come from a read error, since a much larger clone is one base off. V usage is TRBV19 and J usage is TRBJ2-6; D gene uncertain. Trimming removed 0 bases from V and 2 bases from J, with 14 bases in between. The germline CDR1 and CDR2 sequences are LNHDA and SQIVND (reference sequence). The CDR3 has 18 amino acids. CDR3 amino acids: CASSIDLWGSPGANVLTF. The DNA for the CDR3 is TGTGCCAGTAGTATAGATCTATGGGGAAGCCCTGGGGCCAACGTCCTGACTTTC.

This clonotype was counted once. The rearrangement uses TRBV10-2 and TRBJ2-3, with no clear D. This CDR3 spans 12 amino acids. The V gene's germline CDR1 is WSHSY and CDR2 SAAADI. V gave up 8 bases and J gave up 6 bases, with 12 bases separating them. The CDR3 DNA reads TGCGCCAGCGGGCCCCGTGGGGATACGCAGTATTTT. Its translation: CASGPRGDTQYF.

This clonotype was detected many times. The chain combines TRBV2 with TRBJ2-5, with D possibly TRBD2 on 5 matching bases. The CDR3 spans 12 residues. CDR1 is SNHLY and CDR2 is FYNNEI in the germline V gene. The ends were cut back, 6 bases at V and 5 bases at J, with 10 bases in the middle. DNA of the CDR3: TGTGCCAGCAGGACGAGGAGGGAGACCCAGTACTTC. Its protein product is CASRTRRETQYF.

This clonotype occurred a few times. The chain couples TRBV5-5 to TRBJ1-1, with D uncertain. The CDR3 extends over 14 amino acids. Deletions cut 1 base from V and 3 bases from J, with 10 bases between. Germline values: CDR1 SGHKS, CDR2 YYEKEE (reference sequence). DNA for the CDR3: TGTGCCAGCAGCTTGAGGTATCGGGACACTGAAGCTTTCTTT. Residues: CASSLRYRDTEAFF.

This clonotype was observed a handful of times. The V gene is TRBV5-1, the J gene TRBJ2-2; the D gene is possibly TRBD1 (6 bases). V lost 0 bases to trimming and J lost 0 bases, with 15 bases between them. This CDR3 comprises 18 residues. CDR1 is SGHRS, CDR2 YFSETQ, per germline. CDR3 nucleotides: TGCGCCAGCAGCTTGGCCCCCAGGGGTTCTGCGAACACCGGGGAGCTGTTTTTT. It specifies CASSLAPRGSANTGELFF.

The V call is TRBV11-2, the J call TRBJ2-7; TRBD2 matches at 7 bases. The V and J ends lost 8 bases and 2 bases, in that order; junction bases with no gene match: 12. The CDR3 is made up of 15 amino acids. Germline CDR1 is SGHAT and CDR2 is FQNNGV. Here the CDR3 DNA reads TGTGCCAGCGGTTCTCCGGGGGGATTTCCCTACGAGCAGTACTTC. Translation: CASGSPGGFPYEQYF.

The chain combines TRBV6-5 with TRBJ2-7; 7 nucleotides line up with TRBD1. CDR3 size: 18 residues. CDR1 MNHEY and CDR2 SVGAGI come from the germline V gene. V lost 2 bases to trimming and J lost 6 bases; unmatched junction nucleotides: 19. The CDR3 sequence: CASSYPSATGRVRGEQYF. The CDR3 DNA sequence: TGTGCCAGCAGTTACCCCTCCGCGACAGGGCGGGTTCGGGGCGAGCAGTACTTC.

Ten or more counts support this clonotype. This rearrangement joins TRBV24-1 to TRBJ1-5; 12 nucleotides agree with TRBD1. Looked up from germline, CDR1 is KGHDR and CDR2 is SFDVKD. The V segment lost 3 bases and the J segment 7 bases; nucleotides outside the gene matches: 9. The CDR3 contains 17 residues. The CDR3, as DNA: TGTGCCACCAGTGATCACCCCGGGACAGGGGGCGGACAGCCCCAGCATTTT. Its protein is CATSDHPGTGGGQPQHF.

This chain links TRBV29-1 with TRBJ2-3, with a weak D call TRBD2 (6 bases). The CDR3 runs 14 residues. The V gene lost 2 bases and the J gene lost 9 bases, with 18 bases spanning the gap. The V gene's germline CDR1 is SQVTM and CDR2 ANQGSEA. CDR3 sequence: CSVETGTGEGTQYF. The CDR3 region has the DNA TGCAGCGTTGAAACCGGGACTGGTGAAGGAACGCAGTATTTT.

Ten or more counts support this clonotype. The gene calls are TRBV5-1 and TRBJ1-1; no clear D gene. The CDR3 is made up of 14 amino acids. Per the germline V gene, CDR1 is SGHRS and CDR2 is YFSETQ. V was trimmed by 0 bases and J by 5 bases, leaving 11 bases between them. This CDR3 is CASSLEGRLTEAFF. CDR3 bases: TGCGCCAGCAGCTTGGAGGGTAGGTTAACTGAAGCTTTCTTT. The full variable domain, completed using reference TRBV5-1 and TRBJ1-1, is KAGVTQTPRYLIKTRGQQVTLSCSPISGHRSVSWYQQTPGQGLQFLFEYFSETQRNKGNFPGRFSGRQFSNSRSEMNVSTLELGDSALYLCASSLEGRLTEAFFGQGTRLTVV.

This clonotype has ten or more counts. The chain combines TRBV7-6 with TRBJ1-4; D not resolved. Trimming pared 5 bases from V and 5 bases from J, leaving 6 bases between. Germline CDR1 reads SGHVS; CDR2 reads FNYEAQ. The CDR3 length is 12 residues. CDR3 loop: CASSHYNEKLFF. CDR3 in DNA: TGTGCCAGCAGCCACTACAATGAAAAACTGTTTTTT.

The chain combines TRBV25-1 with TRBJ1-4; TRBD1 matches 9 bases. The V gene end was trimmed by 5 bases and the J gene end by 0 bases; junction bases not matched to a gene: 7. The CDR3 runs to 17 residues. The germline V gene encodes CDR1 MGHDK and CDR2 SYGVNS. The CDR3 DNA reads TGTGCCAGCAGTTCCTTACAGGGGGCTGCAACTAATGAAAAACTGTTTTTT. Amino acids: CASSSLQGAATNEKLFF.

At least ten counts were recorded for this clonotype. This chain joins TRBV4-1 and TRBJ1-2; no definite D call. The V and J ends lost 2 bases and 2 bases respectively, with 15 bases between them. The CDR3 extends over 16 amino acids. Germline CDR1 and CDR2: MGHRA and YSYEKL. The CDR3 is CASSQIPGLRNYGYTF. CDR3 coding DNA: TGCGCCAGCAGCCAAATCCCAGGATTAAGGAACTATGGCTACACCTTC.

This clonotype was observed at least ten times. This chain joins TRBV7-9 and TRBJ2-6; tentative D call: TRBD1 (5 bases). V lost 0 bases and J lost 4, with 10 bases in between. The CDR3 extends over 16 amino acids. The germline V gene encodes CDR1 SEHNR and CDR2 FQNEAQ (reference sequence). The CDR3 coding sequence is TGTGCCAGCAGCTTAGCGCAGGGAACCGGGGCCAACGTCCTGACTTTC. Translated, it gives CASSLAQGTGANVLTF. Looking up the rest from reference TRBV7-9 and TRBJ2-6 gives the full variable domain: DTGVSQNPRHKITKRGQNVTFRCDPISEHNRLYWYRQTLGQGPEFLTYFQNEAQLEKSRLLSDRFSAERPKGSFSTLEIQRTEQGDSAMYLCASSLAQGTGANVLTFGAGSRLTVL.

This clonotype was seen more than once but under ten times. V and J are TRBV2 and TRBJ2-3; possibly TRBD1 for D (6 bases). The germline V gene has CDR1 SNHLY and CDR2 FYNNEI. There are 15 residues in the CDR3. Trimming shortened V by 6 bases and J by 3 bases, and 16 bases separated the two germline ends. The CDR3, as DNA: TGTGCCAGCAGCAACCACAGGGCGAGGACAGATACGCAGTATTTT. Protein sequence: CASSNHRARTDTQYF.

In this sample, this clonotype turned up many times. The rearrangement links TRBV6-5 to TRBJ1-6; no clear D. The CDR3 totals 13 residues. Germline CDR1 is MNHEY and CDR2 is SVGAGI. The V gene lost 4 bases and the J gene lost 7 bases, with 8 bases spanning the gap. CDR3 sequence (DNA): TGTGCCAGCAGTTCCGAAAGAAATTCACCCCTCCACTTT. This codes for CASSSERNSPLHF.

The genes are TRBV7-2 and TRBJ2-3; D remains unclear. The CDR3 spans 14 residues. The V gene's germline CDR1 is SGHTA and CDR2 FQGNSA. The V and J ends lost 0 bases and 2 bases respectively, with 6 bases between them. The CDR3 sequence: CASSLASLTDTQYF. Written as DNA, the CDR3 is TGTGCCAGCAGCTTAGCCTCCCTCACAGATACGCAGTATTTT.

This clonotype was found once. Since the CDR3 does not end with the conserved phenylalanine or tryptophan, this likely comes from a read error. The chain uses TRBV27 and TRBJ1-1; no definite D call. This CDR3 spans 13 amino acids. V was cut by 0 bases and J by 0 bases, with 2 bases left in between. CDR1 is MNHEY and CDR2 is SMNVEV in the germline V gene (reference sequence). DNA for the CDR3: TGTGCCAGCAGTTTATCGGTGAACACTGAAGCTTTCGTT. Translation gives CASSLSVNTEAFV.

J is TRBJ2-7 and V is TRBV7-9; 10 nucleotides match TRBD2. The DNA end lines up better with TRBJ2-1; the J call may be wrong. The CDR3 runs 15 residues. From germline, CDR1 is SEHNR and CDR2 FQNEAQ (reference sequence). The CDR3 DNA reads as TGTGCCAGCAGCTTAACTAGCGGGACGCGGAATGAGCAGTTCTTC. Its protein product is CASSLTSGTRNEQFF.

The chain carries TRBV28 and TRBJ2-5, with TRBD1 identical over 8 bases. Germline V CDR1 and CDR2: MDHEN, SYDVKM. The CDR3 consists of 15 residues. Trimming at V came to 2 bases and at J to 4 bases, leaving 6 bases not matched to a gene. The CDR3 nucleotides are TGTGCCAGCAGTTTAGACCAGGGGGCGGGAGAGACCCAGTACTTC. This encodes CASSLDQGAGETQYF. The variable domain in full, with the rest retrieved from reference TRBV28 and TRBJ2-5, is DVKVTQSSRYLVKRTGEKVFLECVQDMDHENMFWYRQDPGLGLRLIYFSYDVKMKEKGDIPEGYSVSREKKERFSLILESASTNQTSMYLCASSLDQGAGETQYFGPGTRLLVL.

Ten or more counts support this clonotype. The rearrangement joins TRBV20-1 to TRBJ2-2; D is possibly TRBD1 (5 bases). V lost 0 bases and J 6 bases, leaving 17 bases between the germline ends. CDR1 and CDR2 (germline): DFQATT, SNEGSKA (reference sequence). This CDR3 is 16 amino acids long. The chain's CDR3 is CSARDRDSHRSGELFF. Written as DNA, the CDR3 is TGCAGTGCTAGAGATAGAGACAGCCATCGCTCCGGGGAGCTGTTTTTT.